This T cell receptor (beta chain) was sequenced during a study of blood T cell repertoires in COVID-19. Background on the study: Samples of COVID-19 (acute and convalescent) were obtained from the United States, Italy and Spain. From T cells, B-cell-depleted T cells, or PBMCs came the material, which was cDNA or gDNA.

As processed by the authors: Reference gene primer amplification in the assay estimated nucleated cell counts. Profiling relied on immunoSEQ multiplex PCR, and the TCRdb table lists in-frame clones only, not all of them. Clone size and V and J calls were adopted from that table, with D and trimming inferred from the DNA. The data contain 80,000 to 100,000 clones, 85% to 90% of them singletons. This CDR3 has 13 residues. CDR1 and CDR2 from the germline V gene are MNHEY and SMNVEV (reference sequence). The V gene lost 6 bases and the J gene lost 8 bases, with 16 bases spanning the gap. Seattle's cohort entered during active infection and was followed longitudinally. The table lists this clone with a count of one.

The chain is built from TRBV27 and TRBJ1-2, with a possible D match to TRBD1 (5 bases). The sequenced material came from peripheral blood. This TCR came from a man over 45 with COVID-19, enrolled during active disease. CDR3 coding DNA: TGTGCCAGCAGAACCCACGGGGCGGGGGGCTACACCTTC. Translation: CASRTHGAGGYTF.